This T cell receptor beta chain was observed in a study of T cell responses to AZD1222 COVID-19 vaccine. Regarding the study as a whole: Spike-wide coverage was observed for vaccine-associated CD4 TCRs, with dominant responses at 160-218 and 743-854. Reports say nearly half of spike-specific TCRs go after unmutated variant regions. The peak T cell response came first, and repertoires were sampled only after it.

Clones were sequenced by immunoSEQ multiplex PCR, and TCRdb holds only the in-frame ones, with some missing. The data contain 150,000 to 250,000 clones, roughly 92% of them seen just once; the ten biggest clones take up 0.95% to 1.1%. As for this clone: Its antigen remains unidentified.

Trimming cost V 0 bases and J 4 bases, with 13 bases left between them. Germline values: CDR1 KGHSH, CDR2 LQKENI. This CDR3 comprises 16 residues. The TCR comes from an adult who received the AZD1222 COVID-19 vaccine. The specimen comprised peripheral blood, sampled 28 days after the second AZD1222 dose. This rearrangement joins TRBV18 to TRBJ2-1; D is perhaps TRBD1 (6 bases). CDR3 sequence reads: CASSPPQGQGYNEQFF. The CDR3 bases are TGTGCCAGCTCACCACCACAGGGTCAGGGGTACAATGAGCAGTTCTTC.